These 32 T cell receptor beta chains were sequenced from one sample in a study of T-cell reconstitution after alpha-beta-depleted transplantation in children. Researchers prepared the TCRbeta library using unique molecular identifiers, the study reports. Using its own MiXCR run on the PCR reads, TCRdb lists one record per CDR3 protein. The sample consists of about 400,000 distinct CDR3 sequences, over 20% of them appearing once. The sample in question was PBMCs from the stem cell graft donor, obtained from the stem cell graft. These receptors were collected from a human donor who donated a stem cell graft to a child with acute myeloid leukemia.

This chain links TRBV5-1 with TRBJ2-1; D not certain. CDR1 is SGHRS and CDR2 is YFSETQ in the germline V gene. With 4 bases removed from V and 3 bases from J, the gap between germline ends came to 11 bases. CDR3 length: 14 amino acids. CDR3 nucleotide sequence: TGCGCCAGCAGCCGCACGAGTCTCTACAATGAGCAGTTCTTC. Encoded protein: CASSRTSLYNEQFF. The entire variable domain, with the rest obtained from reference TRBV5-1 and TRBJ2-1, is as follows: KAGVTQTPRYLIKTRGQQVTLSCSPISGHRSVSWYQQTPGQGLQFLFEYFSETQRNKGNFPGRFSGRQFSNSRSEMNVSTLELGDSALYLCASSRTSLYNEQFFGPGTRLTVL.

This clonotype was counted many times. V and J are TRBV29-1 and TRBJ2-3; TRBD2 might be the D (5 bases). CDR3 length equals 11 residues. V lost 6 bases to trimming and J lost 6 bases, with 10 bases between them. Germline CDR1 SQVTM, CDR2 ANQGSEA. CDR3 sequence reads: CSVAPGDTQYF. In nucleotides, the CDR3 is TGCAGCGTGGCCCCGGGGGATACGCAGTATTTT.

A few counts support this clonotype. This chain uses TRBV12-3 or TRBV12-4 with TRBJ1-4; 8 positions agree with TRBD1. The J segment lost 1 base and the V segment lost 6 bases, leaving 4 bases of the junction unmatched. CDR3 size: 15 residues. The CDR3 here is CASRRTGRTNEKLFF. In DNA, the CDR3 is TGTGCCAGCAGGAGGACAGGGCGAACTAATGAAAAACTGTTTTTT.

This chain links TRBV15 with TRBJ2-7; D may be TRBD1 or TRBD2 (5 bases each). The germline V gene has CDR1 LNHNV and CDR2 YYDKDF (reference sequence). The CDR3 contains 15 residues. V lost 3 bases and J lost 3, with 15 bases in between. The chain's CDR3 is CATSSRDGTLYEQYF. The CDR3 coding sequence is TGTGCCACCAGCAGCCGGGACGGAACCCTCTACGAGCAGTACTTC.

V usage is TRBV12-3 or TRBV12-4 and J usage is TRBJ2-1; D may be TRBD2 (6 bases). The length of the CDR3 is 14 residues. The germline V and J ends were trimmed by 5 bases and 7 bases, with 15 bases remaining between them. The CDR3 spells CASSPPLTSNEQFF. The CDR3 coding sequence is TGTGCCAGCAGTCCCCCCTTGACTAGTAATGAGCAGTTCTTC.

The J gene is TRBJ2-2, the V gene TRBV4-3; 8 bases align to TRBD2. Germline V CDR1 and CDR2: LGHNA, YSLEER. The CDR3 is 16 amino acids. V trimming: 1 base; J trimming: 4 bases; junction bases outside the gene matches: 5. CDR3 in amino acids: CASSQVWREATGELFF. The CDR3 DNA sequence: TGCGCCAGCAGCCAAGTATGGCGGGAGGCCACCGGGGAGCTGTTTTTT.

The chain is built from TRBV20-1 and TRBJ2-2; 7 nucleotides agree with TRBD1. The germline gives CDR1 DFQATT, CDR2 SNEGSKA (reference sequence). This CDR3 region has 16 residues. Trimming cost V 0 bases and J 1 base; bases outside gene matches: 5. For the CDR3, the DNA is TGCAGTGCTAGAGATCTCTGGGACAGGAACACCGGGGAGCTGTTTTTT. Amino acid sequence: CSARDLWDRNTGELFF.

This CDR3 is CATGRRGYEQYF. In DNA, the CDR3 is TGTGCCACGGGCCGCCGTGGGTACGAGCAGTACTTC. V usage is TRBV28 and J usage is TRBJ2-7; the D is unclear. This CDR3 has 12 amino acids. Trimming stripped 10 bases from V and 4 bases from J, with 14 bases between. CDR1 and CDR2 from the germline V gene are MDHEN and SYDVKM.

In its sample, this clonotype was seen a few times. The V gene is TRBV12-3 or TRBV12-4, the J gene TRBJ1-1; possibly TRBD1 for D (6 bases). With 3 bases removed from V and 2 bases from J, the gap between germline ends came to 7 bases. The CDR3 is 13 residues long. CDR3 region: CASSLGHNTEAFF. In DNA form, the CDR3 reads TGTGCCAGCAGTTTGGGACATAACACTGAAGCTTTCTTT.

This clonotype was counted many times. This chain joins TRBV20-1 and TRBJ1-5; 10 nucleotides agree with TRBD1. This CDR3 is 14 amino acids long. After removal of 0 bases from V and 7 bases from J, the junction contained 3 bases not matched to a gene. Germline V gene lookup returns CDR1 DFQATT and CDR2 SNEGSKA (reference sequence). In nucleotides, the CDR3 is TGCAGTGCTAGAGAATCGGGACAGGGGCAGCCCCAGCATTTT. Its protein is CSARESGQGQPQHF.

This clonotype has a count of ten or more. The chain combines TRBV6-1 with TRBJ2-1; weak D call: TRBD2 (5 bases). The CDR3 loop spans 16 amino acids. The V end was cut by 5 bases, the J end by 0 bases, with 14 bases between. From germline, CDR1 is MNHNS and CDR2 SASEGT. The CDR3 region has the DNA TGTGCCAGCAGTCCCTGGAGGTTCGGCTCCTACAATGAGCAGTTCTTC. Its translation: CASSPWRFGSYNEQFF.

This clonotype was recorded a few times. V gene TRBV28 combines with J gene TRBJ2-7; 10 positions agree with TRBD1. CDR3 size: 15 residues. The trim removed 7 bases at V and 1 base at J, leaving 7 bases unmatched. Germline CDR1 is MDHEN and CDR2 is SYDVKM. DNA of the CDR3: TGTGCCAGCACCGTCGGGACAGGGGTTTCCTACGAGCAGTACTTC. This gives the protein CASTVGTGVSYEQYF. Drawing the rest from reference TRBV28 and TRBJ2-7, the complete variable domain is DVKVTQSSRYLVKRTGEKVFLECVQDMDHENMFWYRQDPGLGLRLIYFSYDVKMKEKGDIPEGYSVSREKKERFSLILESASTNQTSMYLCASTVGTGVSYEQYFGPGTRLTVT.

This clonotype showed up just a few times. The chain combines TRBV27 with TRBJ2-1, with TRBD2 identical over 9 bases. The germline V gene has CDR1 MNHEY and CDR2 SMNVEV (reference sequence). The CDR3 totals 13 residues. The ends lost 7 bases at V and 6 bases at J; junction bases unmatched: 4. CDR3 sequence (DNA): TGTGCCAGCATCGGCGGGAGGGTCAATGAGCAGTTCTTC. It translates to CASIGGRVNEQFF.

This clonotype turned up a few times. V and J are TRBV20-1 and TRBJ2-3; 10 bases map to TRBD2. Trimming removed 7 bases from V and 0 bases from J; junction bases left unmatched: 4. Germline lookup yields CDR1 DFQATT and CDR2 SNEGSKA (reference sequence). This CDR3 contains 14 residues. The CDR3 DNA sequence: TGCAGTGGTCAACTAGCGGGGAGCACAGATACGCAGTATTTT. It specifies CSGQLAGSTDTQYF.

V is TRBV12-3 or TRBV12-4 and J is TRBJ1-3; unclear D gene. This CDR3 has 15 amino acids. V was clipped by 2 bases and J by 0 bases, with 8 bases between them. CDR3 sequence (DNA): TGTGCCAGCAGTTTATTTGAGAGCTCTGGAAACACCATATATTTT. Amino acid sequence: CASSLFESSGNTIYF.

This clonotype was counted between two and nine times. The rearrangement uses TRBV5-1 and TRBJ1-3; tentative D call: TRBD1 (6 bases). CDR3 length: 16 residues. CDR1 is SGHRS, CDR2 YFSETQ, per germline. V lost 1 base and J lost 0, with 11 bases in between. The CDR3 is CASSLLGASSGNTIYF. CDR3 coding DNA: TGCGCCAGCAGCTTGTTGGGGGCCTCCTCTGGAAACACCATATATTTT.

In this sample, this clonotype turned up many times. This sequence joins TRBV29-1 and TRBJ2-3; D is ambiguous. The CDR3 contains 13 residues. CDR1 is SQVTM and CDR2 is ANQGSEA in the germline V gene. V lost 1 base and J lost 0, with 5 bases in between. As DNA, the CDR3 is TGCAGCGTTGAAGGGGTTAGCACAGATACGCAGTATTTT. This codes for CSVEGVSTDTQYF.

In this sample, this clonotype turned up once. V usage is TRBV5-1 and J usage is TRBJ2-7, with TRBD1 identical over 7 bases. The length of the CDR3 is 19 residues. J lost 5 bases, V lost 2 bases, and 22 bases had no gene match. Germline V gene lookup returns CDR1 SGHRS and CDR2 YFSETQ. The CDR3 DNA reads TGCGCCAGCAGCTTCTTCACGAATACAGGGGTCGCGCCTGTCCACGAGCAGTACTTC. Its protein is CASSFFTNTGVAPVHEQYF.

The chain uses TRBV6-2 or TRBV6-3 and TRBJ2-1, with 8 nucleotides matching TRBD2. CDR1 MNHEY and CDR2 SVGEGT come from the germline V gene. With 7 bases clipped from V and 0 bases from J, the junction kept 5 bases outside the gene matches. The CDR3 runs to 15 residues. CDR3 bases: TGTGCCAGCACAAGCAGCGGGAGCTCCTACAATGAGCAGTTCTTC. This gives the protein CASTSSGSSYNEQFF.

The rearrangement joins TRBV12-3 or TRBV12-4 to TRBJ2-1, with D uncertain. With 6 bases removed from V and 6 bases from J, the gap between germline ends came to 15 bases. The CDR3 extends over 14 amino acids. The CDR3 sequence: CASRPGPPLNEQFF. The CDR3 coding sequence is TGTGCCAGCAGGCCCGGGCCTCCCCTCAATGAGCAGTTCTTC.

This chain uses TRBV27 with TRBJ2-3; possibly TRBD1 or TRBD2 for D (5 bases each). The germline V gene encodes CDR1 MNHEY and CDR2 SMNVEV (reference sequence). The V end lost 5 bases, the J end lost 1 base, and 16 bases lay between the germline ends. The CDR3 is 16 residues long. CDR3 DNA sequence: TGTGCCAGCAGTGCTAGACCGCAGGGAGGCACAGATACGCAGTATTTT. It yields the protein CASSARPQGGTDTQYF.

The chain combines TRBV25-1 with TRBJ1-4, with D unresolved. The CDR3 sequence is 14 residues long. V was cut by 5 bases and J by 4 bases, with 11 bases left in between. Germline loops: CDR1 MGHDK, CDR2 SYGVNS. This CDR3 reads CASSTGRHNEKLFF. CDR3 coding DNA: TGTGCCAGCAGTACTGGACGGCATAATGAAAAACTGTTTTTT.

This clonotype was counted a few times. J is TRBJ2-1 and V is TRBV24-1; TRBD2 might be the D (6 bases). V was trimmed by 5 bases and J by 8 bases, leaving 12 bases between them. Germline V gives CDR1 KGHDR, CDR2 SFDVKD. This CDR3 has 13 amino acids. DNA of the CDR3: TGTGCCACCAGTGTGCGGGGATTCGATGAGCAGTTCTTC. This sequence encodes CATSVRGFDEQFF.

V usage is TRBV7-9 and J usage is TRBJ2-1; D is perhaps TRBD2 (5 bases). The CDR3 has 15 amino acids. Germline lookup yields CDR1 SEHNR and CDR2 FQNEAQ (reference sequence). V was cut by 3 bases and J by 8 bases, with 17 bases left in between. CDR3 region: CASSFVAGGPHEQFF. As DNA, the CDR3 is TGTGCCAGCAGCTTTGTGGCGGGCGGCCCCCATGAGCAGTTCTTC.

The sample holds a few counts of this clonotype. The CDR3, as DNA: TGCAGTGCGTCTCCAGGGAATTCACCCCTCCACTTT. Translation gives CSASPGNSPLHF. V usage is TRBV20-1 and J usage is TRBJ1-6, with D perhaps matching TRBD1 (5 bases). Deletions cut 6 bases from V and 7 bases from J, with 10 bases between. The CDR3 has 12 amino acids. The V gene's germline CDR1 is DFQATT and CDR2 SNEGSKA (reference sequence).

The chain employs TRBV12-3 or TRBV12-4 and TRBJ2-7; D uncertain. Trimming cost V 7 bases and J 0 bases, with 16 bases left between them. This CDR3 contains 15 residues. This chain's CDR3 is CASTLRRHSSYEQYF. The CDR3 DNA is TGTGCCAGCACCCTTCGGAGACACTCCTCCTACGAGCAGTACTTC.

This clonotype was seen a few times. The chain has TRBV12-3 or TRBV12-4 and TRBJ1-2; D is possibly TRBD1 (5 bases). Trimming removed 7 bases at V and 5 bases at J, with 11 bases between. This CDR3 is built from 12 residues. DNA for the CDR3: TGTGCCAGCAAGTCCGGGGGGTATGGCTACACCTTC. Translated, it gives CASKSGGYGYTF.

This clonotype was recorded a few times. This chain joins TRBV12-3 or TRBV12-4 and TRBJ2-2; TRBD2 agrees at 9 bases. The junction had 14 bases not matched to a gene; V was cut back by 8 bases and J by 4 bases. The CDR3 has 17 residues. The CDR3 nucleotides are TGTGCCAGCGTCACTTCTGCCGGGACTAGCTTCACCGGGGAGCTGTTTTTT. Translating it yields CASVTSAGTSFTGELFF.

This chain uses TRBV9 with TRBJ2-3; D is unresolved. Germline lookup yields CDR1 SGDLS and CDR2 YYNGEE. The CDR3 is 15 residues long. V shed 7 bases and J shed 0 bases, with 15 bases lying between them. The CDR3 bases are TGTGCCAGCCAACCAGGCGCCTCTAGCACAGATACGCAGTATTTT. This encodes CASQPGASSTDTQYF.

This clonotype occurred a few times. The V gene is TRBV12-3 or TRBV12-4, the J gene TRBJ1-4, with 10 bases identical to TRBD1. The CDR3 totals 14 residues. V gave up 5 bases and J gave up 7 bases; unmatched junction bases: 4. Here the CDR3 reads CASSPGQGLEKLFF. The CDR3 nucleotides are TGTGCCAGCAGTCCGGGACAGGGGCTTGAAAAACTGTTTTTT.

This clonotype showed up just a few times. This chain connects TRBV12-3 or TRBV12-4 to TRBJ2-5; maybe TRBD2 (7 bases). This CDR3 spans 14 amino acids. Trimming cost V 7 bases and J 1 base, with 13 bases left between them. This CDR3 is CASTPGGSQETQYF. The CDR3 nucleotides read TGTGCCAGCACCCCGGGGGGCAGCCAAGAGACCCAGTACTTC.

The chain uses TRBV7-2 and TRBJ2-3; 8 bases fit TRBD2. CDR1 is SGHTA and CDR2 is FQGNSA in the germline V gene. This CDR3 is built from 15 residues. Unmatched junction bases numbered 10, after V lost 3 bases and J lost 8 bases. CDR3 residues: CASSFGGGLDSTQYF. The CDR3 DNA is TGTGCCAGCAGCTTCGGGGGGGGACTAGACAGTACGCAGTATTTT. Looking up the rest from reference TRBV7-2 and TRBJ2-3 gives the full variable domain: GAGVSQSPSNKVTEKGKDVELRCDPISGHTALYWYRQSLGQGLEFLIYFQGNSAPDKSGLPSDRFSAERTGGSVSTLTIQRTQQEDSAVYLCASSFGGGLDSTQYFGPGTRLTVL.